This T cell receptor (beta chain) comes out of a study of blood T cell repertoires in COVID-19. The trim removed 1 base at V and 3 bases at J, leaving 9 bases unmatched. There are 20 residues in the CDR3. CDR1 is MNHEY and CDR2 is SMNVEV in the germline V gene (reference sequence). Using immunoSEQ multiplex PCR, the repertoire was profiled, and TCRdb retains in-frame clones only, with some absent. Here the sample spans approximately 500,000 clones, 70% to 90% being singletons. The rearrangement uses TRBV27 and TRBJ2-2, with 15 nucleotides matching TRBD2. This TCR was sampled from a woman aged 40-49 years who had recovered from COVID-19. The specimen sequenced was PBMCs or T cells enriched from blood (not recorded which). CDR3 amino acids: CASSLLGLAGGPRYTGELFF. CDR3 DNA: TGTGCCAGCAGTTTATTAGGACTAGCGGGAGGGCCTAGGTACACCGGGGAGCTGTTTTTT.